This is a list of T cell receptor beta chains from one sample in a study of cytomegalovirus exposure and HLA in healthy donors. Libraries were prepared by immunoSEQ multiplex PCR; TCRdb keeps only in-frame clonotypes and omits some of them. Counted here are around 150,000 clones, approximately 84% occurring once; the ten biggest clones make up less than 35%. The sequencing input was PBMCs. The receptors derive from a man aged 30-40 years in good health and CMV-seropositive. Each CDR3 is given with its conserved first and last residue. A D gene is named only where the DNA matches it firmly. Clone size is stated in some rows and not others, as once, few, many or a class when expanded.

d_call,j_call,cdr3_length,clone_size,v_call,cdr3_nt,cdr3_aa
TRBD1,TRBJ2-1,14,.,TRBV6-1,TGTGCCAGCACCGACAGGGCGAACTACAATGAGCAGTTCTTC,CASTDRANYNEQFF
TRBD2,TRBJ2-7,14,.,TRBV2,TGTGCCAGCAGCCTGACTAGCGGGAGGGGCGAGCAGTACTTC,CASSLTSGRGEQYF
TRBD1,TRBJ1-2,14,.,TRBV9,TGTGCCAGCAGCACCACGGGACAGGGCTATGGCTACACCTTC,CASSTTGQGYGYTF
TRBD2,TRBJ2-3,15,once,TRBV10-2,TGCGCCAGCCGGCGAACTAGCGCTCACCAGGATACGCAGTATTTT,CASRRTSAHQDTQYF
.,TRBJ1-1,15,few,TRBV7-9,TGTGCCAGCAGCAAATCAGGGCGCGCGAACACTGAAGCTTTCTTT,CASSKSGRANTEAFF
TRBD1,TRBJ2-6,14,.,TRBV30,TGTGCCTGGAGTGGGGGACAGGGTCCAATCGTCCTGACTTTC,CAWSGGQGPIVLTF
TRBD1,TRBJ1-2,13,.,TRBV7-2,TGTGCCAGCACCGCGACAGGGGCGGATGGCTACACCTTC,CASTATGADGYTF
TRBD2,TRBJ2-2,20,.,TRBV6-1,TGTGCCAGCAGTGAATTGGCGTGGGGGACTAGCGGGGGCAACACCGGGGAGCTGTTTTTT,CASSELAWGTSGGNTGELFF
.,TRBJ1-2,18,.,TRBV27,TGTGCCAGCAGTCCCGACCCACGCGCGGCAGGGGCCCTCTATGGCTACACCTTC,CASSPDPRAAGALYGYTF
TRBD2,TRBJ2-3,15,.,TRBV12-5,TGTGCTAGTGGTTTGGGGGGGGGTAGCACAGATACGCAGTATTTT,CASGLGGGSTDTQYF
.,TRBJ2-1,15,.,TRBV4-3,TGCGCCAGCAGCCAAGAGCGGGGCCCTTACAATGAGCAGTTCTTC,CASSQERGPYNEQFF
TRBD1,TRBJ1-2,16,few,TRBV23-1,TGCGCCAGCAGCATCCGAGGATCAGGGGGCTACTATGGCTACACCTTC,CASSIRGSGGYYGYTF
TRBD2,TRBJ2-7,15,.,TRBV5-1,TGCGCCAGCTCCTCTGGGGGGAGCGGGGGTGGAGAGCAGTACTTC,CASSSGGSGGGEQYF
.,TRBJ2-7,14,.,TRBV7-9,TGTGCCAGCAGCTTAGCCGAGAAGGGGGTCTGGCAGTACTTC,CASSLAEKGVWQYF
.,TRBJ1-1,14,.,TRBV5-1,TGCGCCAGCAGCTTGACGGGGGGCAAGACTGAAGCTTTCTTT,CASSLTGGKTEAFF
.,TRBJ2-1,16,.,TRBV7-9,TGTGCCAGCAGCTTAATCCCTGTTGGACAGCGCAATGAGCAGTTCTTC,CASSLIPVGQRNEQFF
.,TRBJ1-1,12,.,TRBV6-1,TGTGCCAGTGGAAGGGGCTCAAGTGAAGCTTTCTTT,CASGRGSSEAFF
.,TRBJ2-5,12,.,TRBV7-9,TGTGCCAGCAGCGGACTATCCGGGGCCCAGTACTTC,CASSGLSGAQYF
.,TRBJ2-7,16,few,TRBV7-8,TGTGCCAGCAGCCTCCCTCCCTCTACCTCCCCCTACGAGCAGTACTTC,CASSLPPSTSPYEQYF
.,TRBJ2-7,14,.,TRBV27,TGTGCCAGTCGAGGGGGAGCGGGACCCTACGAGCAGTACTTC,CASRGGAGPYEQYF
TRBD1,TRBJ1-2,17,.,TRBV27,TGTGCCAGCAGTTCAAGACAGGGGGTTTTGTCCCCGTATGGCTACACCTTC,CASSSRQGVLSPYGYTF
TRBD1,TRBJ1-1,13,.,TRBV7-6,TGTGCCAGCAGCTTTGACAGGGAGACTGAAGCTTTCTTT,CASSFDRETEAFF
.,TRBJ2-7,15,.,TRBV10-3,TGTGCCATCAGTGAGTCCAAGGGTGGACTATACGAGCAGTACTTC,CAISESKGGLYEQYF
.,TRBJ1-2,14,.,TRBV19,TGTGCCAGTAGCCCGGACGGGAACAGATATGGCTACACCTTC,CASSPDGNRYGYTF
.,TRBJ1-1,16,.,TRBV5-1,TGCGCCAGCAGCTTCATTCAGGGCAGGGGGAACACTGAAGCTTTCTTT,CASSFIQGRGNTEAFF
.,TRBJ2-7,12,.,TRBV7-2,TGTGCCAGCAGCTTCCCCCCTGACGAGCAGTACTTC,CASSFPPDEQYF
TRBD2,TRBJ2-1,14,.,TRBV19,TGTGCCAGTAGGTTGAGCGGGGTATACAATGAGCAGTTCTTC,CASRLSGVYNEQFF
.,TRBJ2-5,16,.,TRBV9,TGTGCCAGCAGCCCTCAATCCGGGACAAGCCGTGAGACCCAGTACTTC,CASSPQSGTSRETQYF
TRBD1,TRBJ1-1,14,.,TRBV7-6,TGTGCCAGCAGCTTCCGGACAGGGGACACTGAAGCTTTCTTT,CASSFRTGDTEAFF
TRBD1,TRBJ1-5,14,.,TRBV28,TGTGCCAGCAGTTGGACAGGGAGGTATCAGCCCCAGCATTTT,CASSWTGRYQPQHF
.,TRBJ2-5,15,.,TRBV5-1,TGCGCCAGCAGCTTGGGTAGAGCCCTCCAAGAGACCCAGTACTTC,CASSLGRALQETQYF
.,TRBJ2-1,16,.,TRBV19,TGTGCCAGTAGTATCTCCCGGGGGTTTCCCGACAATGAGCAGTTCTTC,CASSISRGFPDNEQFF
.,TRBJ1-1,16,.,TRBV7-9,TGTGCCAGCAGCTTACCGACCGGCGGCGGCACCACTGAAGCTTTCTTT,CASSLPTGGGTTEAFF
.,TRBJ1-3,14,.,TRBV2,TGTGCCAGCAGTGTGGGGGGCTCTGGAAACACCATATATTTT,CASSVGGSGNTIYF
TRBD1,TRBJ1-2,13,.,TRBV5-1,TGCGCCAGCAGCGCCGACAGGGCGGATGGCTACACCTTC,CASSADRADGYTF
.,TRBJ1-1,14,.,TRBV30,TGTGCCTGGAGTGTCCGAGAGGGGGACACTGAAGCTTTCTTT,CAWSVREGDTEAFF
.,TRBJ1-2,12,few,TRBV7-9,TGTGCCAGCAGCTTAAGTGGGCATGGCTACACCTTC,CASSLSGHGYTF
TRBD1,TRBJ1-2,16,once,TRBV9,TGTGCCAGCAGCAAAACCCCCGGACAGGGGGTATATGGCTACACCTTC,CASSKTPGQGVYGYTF
.,TRBJ2-5,14,.,TRBV27,TGTGCCAGCAGCCTCCAGGGTCCTAAAGAGACCCAGTACTTC,CASSLQGPKETQYF
.,TRBJ2-7,13,.,TRBV5-4,TGTGCCAGCAGCCCGGGGCGGGAATACGAGCAGTACTTC,CASSPGREYEQYF
TRBD2,TRBJ2-1,15,.,TRBV7-8,TGTGCCAGCAGCCAGCGGCGGGAGATATTCAATGAGCAGTTCTTC,CASSQRREIFNEQFF